This paragraph covers one T cell receptor beta chain sequence. What antigen it recognizes has not been identified. Base qualities are missing; no much larger clone stands one base away. This sample stems from a study of STAT3 mutations in large granular lymphocyte leukemia (dated by TCRdb to the late 2010s). Concerning the study at large: About half of the T-LGLL patients who underwent longitudinal sequencing carried canonical activating STAT3 mutations. More than half of T-LGLL patients received one or more immunosuppressive therapy regimens, with hematologic response in about two fifths of those treated. Patients with T-cell large granular lymphocyte leukemia underwent serial deep sequencing of TCRbeta CDR3 and STAT3 to reconstruct clonal hierarchy and dynamics. More than 15 representative T-LGLL cases were selected from an initial cohort of 200 to 250 LGL patients for longitudinal TCRbeta and STAT3 sequencing. As controls within the study, two patients with natural killer LGL leukemia were also sequenced longitudinally. On average, sequencing was done at 4 time points per patient, with the number of samplings ranging from 2 to 8.

Summary of the overall study and its limitations: The burden of the dominant TCR clone was higher than the STAT3 mutant burden in several patients, which suggests that the STAT3 mutation arose secondarily inside a clone that had already expanded. Persisting codominant clonotypes in some patients meant a small but highly pathogenic clone may have been missed. TCR clonotype switching after therapy was observed in 6 of 18 patients, and all newly emerging clones were found to be STAT3 wild type. Because no samples were available when a clone first appeared, clonal expansion was inferred from samplings taken at other points. Linking therapy response to changes in TCR clonal burden was complicated by variable intervals between samplings and by differing treatment regimens. Every T-LGLL patient showed at least one immunodominant TCRbeta clonotype, and about half showed multiple immunodominant subclonotypes.

DNA was extracted from blood mononuclear cells, and the same DNA was used for both TCR and STAT3 sequencing. TCRbeta libraries were sequenced on an Illumina MiSeq, averaging roughly 40,000 productive templates per sample. Multiplex PCR amplification was used to generate TCRbeta CDR3 libraries with the immunoSEQ assay. The study's own analysis went as follows. Repertoire diversity was computed as previously defined, with values near 0 indicating extremely monoclonal samples. TCRdb provides this immuneACCESS table in a form limited to in-frame rearrangements. Some clones are lacking; in checked studies, under half of them reflect an unresolved V gene, and why the rest are absent is not known. That table supplies the V and J calls and clone size; D and trimming were determined from the DNA. The table for this sample lists tens of thousands of clones; over 60% of them were counted only once. 30% of the sample lies in the top ten.

V is shortened by 2 bases, J by 4 bases, and the region joining them spans 3 bases. CDR1 SEHNR and CDR2 FQNEAQ are derived from the germline V gene (reference sequence). Its CDR3 holds 11 amino acids, cysteine through phenylalanine. Just CDR3 DNA is preserved here, 33 bases in frame from base 1. Sample: peripheral blood mononuclear cells. The receptor comes from a woman aged 45-65 years with T-cell large granular lymphocyte leukemia. Some clones in this sample may be carry-over from other donors' samples. The age is the age at diagnosis. The chain is encoded by TRBV7-9 joined to TRBJ2-7, with the identity of the D gene unclear. Read as DNA, the sequence is TGTGCCAGCAGCTTAACGTACGAGCAGTACTTC. Protein translation: CASSLTYEQYF.